Sequencing of this TCR beta chain was carried out in a study of blood T cell repertoires in COVID-19 (dated by TCRdb to about 2020). Context from the whole study: Samples from collaborators originated in the United States, Italy and Spain and spanned both the acute and convalescent phases of COVID-19. Samples came from the ongoing ImmuneRACE study (first 160 participants) plus 1,254 subjects from 6 global collaborators. Sample metadata almost always included a de-identified subject ID, COVID-19 status, age in years and sex. The prospective study material was composed of cDNA or gDNA derived from T cells, B-cell-depleted T cells, or PBMCs. The repertoires were made available in a free public database intended to serve as a resource for research on the immune response to SARS-CoV-2. Where available, HLA class I and class II types were taken from metadata supplied by the sample provider and were not determined by assay-based typing. The dataset comprised deeply sampled blood TCRbeta repertoires from subjects exposed to, actively infected with, or recovered from COVID-19.

Here is what the overall study found, with its caveats: How much clinical and demographic metadata was included differed by source and by participant, and the metadata was provided uncurated.

In Seattle, one collaborating source enrolled patients while the infection was active and tracked those patients longitudinally over the course of disease. Collaborating institutions collected whole blood in K2EDTA tubes following their own protocols. For TCRbeta analysis, collaborators shipped samples as frozen whole blood, isolated PBMCs, or DNA extracted from either of those sample types. To note about this clone: What antigen it recognizes has not been identified. Within one base of it there is no much larger clone, and no base qualities were kept.

The CDR3 runs 14 residues from the cysteine to the phenylalanine. Just the 42-base CDR3 DNA is kept, in frame starting at base 1. Germline trimming: 6 bases from V, 5 bases from J; junction bases outside gene matches: 8. Via the germline V gene (reference sequence), CDR1 is GTSNPN and CDR2 SVGIG. TCRbeta CDR3 regions were amplified from genomic DNA by means of the immunoSEQ Assay, a bias-controlled multiplex PCR. Per the original workflow: Nucleated cell counts per sample were estimated from amplification of reference gene primers within the assay. To quantify the absolute abundance of each unique TCRbeta CDR3 rearrangement, sequence reads were collapsed and filtered. For each sample, productive Simpson clonality was calculated as the square root of Simpson's diversity index across productive rearrangements. This immuneACCESS table, as held by TCRdb, lists in-frame sequences with V and J called but not all clones. Of the missing ones, under half trace to an unresolved V gene in checked studies; the others have no known cause. The DNA gave D and trimming, while V, J and clone size come from that table. The sample table contains approximately 300,000 clones; only one count was recorded for around 91% of them. The ten biggest clones cover about 1% of the sample.

The origin of this receptor is a woman in her 40s with COVID-19, enrolled during active disease. Source material: peripheral blood. The chain was built from TRBV30 and TRBJ1-2, with 11 junctional bases fitting TRBD1. The CDR3 is CACTPGTGGYGYTF. The DNA sequence follows: TGTGCCTGCACGCCCGGGACAGGGGGTTATGGCTACACCTTC. With all but the CDR3 taken from the reference TRBV30 and TRBJ1-2 genes, the full variable domain is: SQTIHQWPATLVQPVGSPLSLECTVEGTSNPNLYWYRQAAGRGLQLLFYSVGIGQISSEVPQNLSASRPQDRQFILSSKKLLLSDSGFYLCACTPGTGGYGYTFGSGTRLTVV.